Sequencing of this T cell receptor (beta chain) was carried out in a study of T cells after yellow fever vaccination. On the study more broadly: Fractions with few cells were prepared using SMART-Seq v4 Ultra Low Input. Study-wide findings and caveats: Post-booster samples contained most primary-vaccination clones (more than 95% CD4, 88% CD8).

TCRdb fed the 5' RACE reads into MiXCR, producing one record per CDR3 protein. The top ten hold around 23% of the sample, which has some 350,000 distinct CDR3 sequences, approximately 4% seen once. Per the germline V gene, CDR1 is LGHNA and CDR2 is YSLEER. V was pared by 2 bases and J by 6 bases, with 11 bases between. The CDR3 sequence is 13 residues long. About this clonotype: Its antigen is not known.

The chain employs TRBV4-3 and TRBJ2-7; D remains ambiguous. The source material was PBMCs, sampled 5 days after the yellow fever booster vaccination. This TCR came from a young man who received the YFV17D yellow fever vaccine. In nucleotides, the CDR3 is TGCGCCAGCAGCCAACAATACACGGCCGAGCAGTACTTC. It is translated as CASSQQYTAEQYF.